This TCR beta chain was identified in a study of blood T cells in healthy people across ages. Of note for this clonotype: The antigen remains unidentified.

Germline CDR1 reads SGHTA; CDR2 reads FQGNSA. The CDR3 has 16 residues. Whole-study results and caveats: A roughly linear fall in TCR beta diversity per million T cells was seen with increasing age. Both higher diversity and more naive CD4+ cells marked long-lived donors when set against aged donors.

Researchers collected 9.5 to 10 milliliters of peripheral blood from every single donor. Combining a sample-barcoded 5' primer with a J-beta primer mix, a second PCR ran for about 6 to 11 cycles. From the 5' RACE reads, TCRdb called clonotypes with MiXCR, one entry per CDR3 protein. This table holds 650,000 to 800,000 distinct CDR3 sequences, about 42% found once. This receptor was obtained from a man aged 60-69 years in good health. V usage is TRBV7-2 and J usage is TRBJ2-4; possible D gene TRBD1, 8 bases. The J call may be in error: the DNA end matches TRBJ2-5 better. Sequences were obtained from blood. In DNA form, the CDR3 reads TGTGCCAGCAGCAACCACAGGGGGGGACTCCAAGAGACCCAGTACTTC. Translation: CASSNHRGGLQETQYF.